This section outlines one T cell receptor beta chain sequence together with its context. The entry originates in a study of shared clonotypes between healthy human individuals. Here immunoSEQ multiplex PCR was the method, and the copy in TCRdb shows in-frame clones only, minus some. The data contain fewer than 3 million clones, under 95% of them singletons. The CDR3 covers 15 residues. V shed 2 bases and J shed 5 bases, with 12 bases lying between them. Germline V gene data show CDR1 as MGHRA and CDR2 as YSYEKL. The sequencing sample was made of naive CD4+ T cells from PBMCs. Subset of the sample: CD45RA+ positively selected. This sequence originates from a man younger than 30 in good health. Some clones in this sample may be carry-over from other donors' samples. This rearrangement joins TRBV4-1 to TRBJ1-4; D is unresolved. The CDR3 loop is CASSQLGQLNEKLFF. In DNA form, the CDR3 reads TGCGCCAGCAGCCAATTGGGCCAGCTGAATGAAAAACTGTTTTTT.